The present T cell receptor beta chain was sequenced within a study of shared clonotypes between healthy human individuals. Study-wide findings and caveats: Some clonotypes were shared by all four sorted-subset donors, while others were not shared. The non-shared ones had lower generation probabilities than the shared ones. Rarefaction indicated that sorted-subset sequencing remained incomplete although depth was large.

Only a few counts were recorded for this clone. Its specificity is unknown. Per the germline V gene, CDR1 is SGHRS and CDR2 is YFSETQ. The CDR3 spans 15 residues. V was shortened by 6 bases and J by 0 bases, with 13 bases between the two germline ends. Only in-frame clones appear in the TCRdb table, and some are missing; sequencing was by immunoSEQ multiplex PCR. This sample has under 2,500,000 clones; under 97% occur once, and the top ten carry 0.1% to 0.15%. The receptor comes from a man aged 18 to 29 in good health. The specimen sequenced was naive CD4+ T cells sorted from blood. As for subset: CD45RA+ positively selected. The rearrangement uses TRBV5-1 and TRBJ2-1; no clear D. In DNA, the CDR3 is TGCGCCAGCACTCTCGGGCAGAGCTCCTACAATGAGCAGTTCTTC. It yields the protein CASTLGQSSYNEQFF.